A single sample gave rise to the 18 T cell receptor beta chains below, sequenced in a study of T cells in women clearing cervical HPV infection. Measured with immunoSEQ multiplex PCR; TCRdb has only the in-frame clones, and not every one. This table holds tens of thousands of clones. The sample comprised blood buffy coat. The receptor set was obtained from a woman aged 18-70 years with a cervical HPV16 infection that either progressed to CIN3+ or cleared (not recorded which).

The sequenced part of the CDR3 DNA is TGTGCCAGCAGGGAGCAAGATAAGGGCTTCCAAGAGACC. Translation: CASREQDKGFQET. The entire CDR3 sequence reads CASREQDKGFQETQYF. The rearrangement joins TRBV6-2 or TRBV6-3 to TRBJ2-5; no clear D gene. Sequencing ends 3 residues short of the CDR3 end; the germline J gene provides the rest. The germline V gene encodes CDR1 MNHEY and CDR2 SVGEGT. Trimming shortened V by 6 bases and J by 1 base, and 18 bases separated the two germline ends. The CDR3 spans 16 residues.

With regard to this clone: The missing CDR3 end, 3 residues past where the read stops, is filled in from the germline J gene. Other DNA variants within this sample encode the same CDR3. J is TRBJ2-1 and V is TRBV7-3, with 8 bases lining up with TRBD1. The CDR3 spans 14 residues. Germline V CDR1 and CDR2: SGHTA, FQGTGA. J gave up 7 bases and V 6 bases, and 8 bases lay outside the gene matches. The DNA read from the CDR3 is TGTGCCAGCAGTCCCGGGACAGGTGTTAATGAG. This encodes CASSPGTGVNE. The whole CDR3 protein reads CASSPGTGVNEQFF.

Worth noting for this clone: The read comes to an end 3 residues before the CDR3 does, leaving the germline J gene to fill in the end. V usage is TRBV7-3 and J usage is TRBJ1-5, with D perhaps TRBD1 (6 bases). There are 14 residues in the CDR3. Germline V gene data show CDR1 as SGHTA and CDR2 as FQGTGA. V gave up 9 bases and J gave up 0 bases, with 12 bases separating them. The part of the CDR3 DNA that was read is TGTGCCAGAGACAGGATCAATAGCAATCAGCCC. It translates to CARDRINSNQP. The whole CDR3 is CARDRINSNQPQHF.

Turning to this clone: With the read ending 3 residues before the CDR3 end, the germline J gene is used to fill in that end. V and J are TRBV6-1 and TRBJ2-2, with a weak D call TRBD2 (5 bases). CDR1 and CDR2 (germline): MNHNS, SASEGT. The CDR3 spans 15 residues. V shed 3 bases and J shed 3 bases, with 11 bases lying between them. The CDR3 bases that were read are TGTGCCAGCAGTGATGGCGGGCTGTACACCGGGGAG. Protein: CASSDGGLYTGE. In full, the CDR3 is CASSDGGLYTGELFF.

Comment on this clone: Coverage ceases 3 residues before the CDR3 finishes, and the germline J gene fills in the end. The chain has TRBV2 and TRBJ2-3; D unclear. Per germline, CDR1 SNHLY and CDR2 FYNNEI. The CDR3 spans 13 residues. V shed 6 bases and J shed 0 bases, with 7 bases lying between them. The CDR3 bases that were read are TGTGCCAGCAGGGCTCCCAGCACAGATACG. Protein sequence: CASRAPSTDT. The CDR3 in its entirety is CASRAPSTDTQYF.

A note on this clone: The read is 3 residues too short to cover the CDR3 end, so that end is filled in from the germline J gene. This chain links TRBV7-6 with TRBJ2-3; D perhaps matches TRBD1 (6 bases). The CDR3 spans 16 residues. CDR1 and CDR2 (germline): SGHVS, FNYEAQ. The V end lost 5 bases, the J end lost 0 bases, and 15 bases lay between the germline ends. This chain's CDR3 is CASSPLVGASTDTQYF. The covered CDR3 bases are TGTGCCAGCAGCCCTCTTGTGGGGGCGAGCACAGATACG. The complete variable domain, with remaining parts taken from reference TRBV7-6 and TRBJ2-3, reads GAGVSQSPRYKVTKRGQDVALRCDPISGHVSLYWYRQALGQGPEFLTYFNYEAQQDKSGLPNDRFSAERPEGSISTLTIQRTEQRDSAMYRCASSPLVGASTDTQYFGPGTRLTVL.

On this clone: Read sequence stops 3 residues before the CDR3 end, and the germline J gene provides the missing end. The chain employs TRBV20-1 and TRBJ2-7, with TRBD1 matching over 9 bases. The CDR3 has 14 amino acids. Germline lookup yields CDR1 DFQATT and CDR2 SNEGSKA (reference sequence). After removal of 5 bases from V and 1 base from J, the junction contained 6 bases not matched to a gene. The CDR3 bases that were read are TGCAGTGCTGGAGGGACAGGGTCTTCCTACGAG. Protein sequence: CSAGGTGSSYE. The CDR3, in full, reads CSAGGTGSSYEQYF.

A remark on this clone: The CDR3 extends 3 residues past the end of the read, so its final part is completed from the germline J gene. J is TRBJ1-6 and V is TRBV19; TRBD1 matches at 9 bases. The ends lost 5 bases at V and 9 bases at J; junction bases unmatched: 11. Germline assignment: CDR1 LNHDA and CDR2 SQIVND (reference sequence). The length of the CDR3 is 16 residues. Here the CDR3 reads CASSPNTGGVGSPLHF. The CDR3 DNA, read in part, is TGTGCCAGTAGTCCGAACACAGGGGGCGTAGGTTCACCC.

A word on this clone: The read halts 3 residues ahead of the CDR3 end, with the missing end drawn from the germline J gene. The chain combines TRBV20-1 with TRBJ2-1, with no clear D. CDR1 and CDR2 (germline): DFQATT, SNEGSKA (reference sequence). CDR3 size: 14 residues. V dropped 0 bases and J dropped 3 bases, with 9 bases sitting between them. The chain's CDR3 is CSAREAKGYNEQFF. The covered CDR3 bases are TGCAGTGCTAGAGAGGCCAAAGGCTACAATGAG.

As regards this clone: The CDR3 goes on 3 residues after the read ends, and that part is filled in from the germline J gene. The V call is TRBV6-1, the J call TRBJ2-7, with TRBD2 matching 14 bases. This CDR3 spans 16 amino acids. V shed 1 base, J shed 4 bases, and the junction held 3 bases outside the gene matches. CDR1 is MNHNS, CDR2 SASEGT, per germline. The CDR3 is CASSEVRTSGRYEQYF. The CDR3 DNA, read in part, is TGTGCCAGCAGTGAAGTGAGGACTAGCGGGAGGTACGAG.

Regarding this clone: The read ends 3 residues shy of where the CDR3 ends; the end is completed using the germline J gene. V usage is TRBV30 and J usage is TRBJ2-2, with D unresolved. The CDR3 extends over 15 amino acids. Germline V lookup: CDR1 GTSNPN, CDR2 SVGIG (reference sequence). Partial CDR3 DNA: TGTGCCTGGAGTGTATTGGGCCTTGGAAGTGAAAAG. It specifies CAWSVLGLGSEK. The entire CDR3 protein is CAWSVLGLGSEKLFF.

A remark on this clone: With the read ending 3 residues before the CDR3 end, the germline J gene is used to fill in that end. The chain links TRBV7-2 to TRBJ1-1, with unresolved D. CDR3 length: 10 amino acids. Germline CDR1 is SGHTA and CDR2 is FQGNSA. The CDR3 DNA, read in part, is TGTGCCAGCACCCCGACAGAA. Protein: CASTPTE. In full, the CDR3 is CASTPTEAFF.

Comments on this clone: The missing CDR3 end, 3 residues past where the read stops, is filled in from the germline J gene. This chain uses TRBV19 with TRBJ2-7; 9 bases line up with TRBD1. This CDR3 comprises 17 residues. The V gene's germline CDR1 is LNHDA and CDR2 SQIVND (reference sequence). The ends lost 1 base at V and 5 bases at J; junction bases unmatched: 12. The CDR3 region is CASSIAPSTGGRDEQYF. The CDR3 DNA, read in part, is TGTGCCAGTAGTATAGCCCCATCGACAGGGGGTCGGGACGAG.

For this clone: The read terminates 3 residues before the CDR3 end, so the remaining end is supplied by the germline J gene. The chain links TRBV7-6 to TRBJ1-1; a possible D gene is TRBD1 (5 bases). CDR1 is SGHVS and CDR2 is FNYEAQ in the germline V gene. V shed 5 bases and J shed 1 base, with 14 bases lying between them. CDR3 length equals 15 residues. The CDR3 bases that were read are TGTGCCAGCAGCCCCCGCCCCGGGGGGAACACTGAA. Its protein is CASSPRPGGNTE. The full CDR3 protein is CASSPRPGGNTEAFF.

Remarks on this clone: The CDR3 is cut off 3 residues early in the read; its end comes from the germline J gene. J is TRBJ2-7 and V is TRBV4-1, with 10 bases matching TRBD2. The CDR3 is made up of 15 amino acids. Trimming removed 8 bases from V and 3 bases from J; junction bases left unmatched: 10. Germline assignment: CDR1 MGHRA and CDR2 YSYEKL. The CDR3 region is CASQLRASGSYEQYF. CDR3 DNA, as far as it was read: TGCGCCAGCCAACTTCGGGCTAGCGGGAGCTACGAG.

Turning to this clone: The junction does not match germline at one end; this may be a read error. The CDR3 end is not reached by the read, which stops 3 residues before it; the germline J gene fills it in. Other DNA sequences from this sample encode an identical CDR3 as well. This sequence joins TRBV7-8 and TRBJ1-3, with TRBD1 identical over 10 bases. CDR1 is SGHVS, CDR2 FQNEAQ, per germline. The CDR3 loop spans 15 amino acids. CDR3 DNA (partial): TGTGCCAGCAGCACTGGGACAGGGGCTGGAAACACT. This codes for CASSTGTGAGNT. The entire CDR3 is CASSTGTGAGNTIYF.

With regard to this clone: The read finishes 3 residues shy of the CDR3 end, and the germline J gene is used to complete it. The chain recombines TRBV13 with TRBJ2-3, with 8 bases that match TRBD2. Germline values: CDR1 PRHDT, CDR2 FYEKMQ (reference sequence). The V gene end was trimmed by 4 bases and the J gene end by 4 bases; junction bases not matched to a gene: 7. The CDR3 loop spans 15 amino acids. CDR3 amino acids: CASSYRLARADTQYF. The sequenced part of the CDR3 DNA is TGTGCCAGCAGCTACCGACTAGCGAGGGCAGATACG.

Concerning this clone: With the read ending 3 residues before the CDR3 end, the germline J gene is used to fill in that end. The chain has TRBV5-4 and TRBJ1-6; D perhaps matches TRBD1 (5 bases). The V end was cut by 3 bases, the J end by 6 bases, with 16 bases between. There are 16 residues in the CDR3. Germline assignment: CDR1 SGHNT and CDR2 YYREEE (reference sequence). CDR3 protein: CASSSRGGTTNSPLHF. The CDR3 DNA, read in part, is TGTGCCAGCAGCTCCCGGGGGGGTACTACTAATTCACCC.